These 8 T cell receptor beta chains originate from one sample sequenced in a study of T cells after yellow fever vaccination. From the 5' RACE reads, TCRdb called clonotypes with MiXCR, one entry per CDR3 protein. Seen here are around 230,000 distinct CDR3 sequences, 6.5% to 7.5% observed once, and the top ten hold roughly 1%. Sequencing was performed on CD4+ T cells sorted from PBMCs, taken on the day of the yellow fever booster vaccination. The receptors were sampled from a man between 25 and 39 years old who received the YFV17D yellow fever vaccine.

The sample holds many counts of this clonotype. The chain has TRBV2 and TRBJ1-1; no firm D call. The CDR3 runs 14 residues. The germline V and J ends were trimmed by 6 bases and 0 bases, with 11 bases remaining between them. The germline gives CDR1 SNHLY, CDR2 FYNNEI. The CDR3 nucleotides are TGTGCCAGCAGAGGCCGTATCCTGAACACTGAAGCTTTCTTT. Protein product: CASRGRILNTEAFF.

V is TRBV5-6 and J is TRBJ1-1, with no clear D. This CDR3 is built from 18 residues. V lost 7 bases to trimming and J lost 0 bases, with 25 bases between them. Germline CDR1 is SGHDT and CDR2 is YYEEEE. CDR3 DNA: TGTGCCAGCGCCCTCAAACGTATCATTTCCCTTATGAACACTGAAGCTTTCTTT. Translation gives CASALKRIISLMNTEAFF.

The sample holds many counts of this clonotype. The chain recombines TRBV7-9 with TRBJ2-5; 7 positions agree with TRBD1. CDR1 is SEHNR and CDR2 is FQNEAQ in the germline V gene (reference sequence). Germline trimming cut 6 bases from V and 4 bases from J; bases unmatched to any gene: 5. The CDR3 extends over 13 amino acids. CDR3 bases: TGTGCCAGCAGTCCGACAGGGTTAGAGACCCAGTACTTC. It encodes CASSPTGLETQYF.

This clonotype has a handful of counts. The V gene is TRBV7-2, the J gene TRBJ1-6; D gene unclear. The CDR3 consists of 13 residues. V was shortened by 0 bases and J by 10 bases, with 7 bases between the two germline ends. In germline, CDR1 is SGHTA, CDR2 FQGNSA. The DNA of the CDR3 is TGTGCCAGCAGCTTAGCAGGGAGGTCACCCCTCCACTTT. Its protein is CASSLAGRSPLHF.

The genes are TRBV12-3 or TRBV12-4 and TRBJ1-5; tentative D call: TRBD1 (5 bases). Trimming cost V 5 bases and J 4 bases, with 18 bases left between them. The CDR3 runs to 16 residues. CDR3 DNA sequence: TGTGCCAGCAGTCTACGGGCTGCGGGGGGAAATCAGCCCCAGCATTTT. Translated, it gives CASSLRAAGGNQPQHF.

This clonotype has just a few counts. The genes are TRBV9 and TRBJ2-7; D may be TRBD2 (7 bases). Trimming removed 3 bases from V and 7 bases from J, with 20 bases in between. Germline CDR1 is SGDLS and CDR2 is YYNGEE. This CDR3 has 15 residues. The CDR3 DNA follows: TGTGCCAGCAGCGACTCTCCCAGAGGGGGGGGGGAGCAGTACTTC. Translation gives CASSDSPRGGGEQYF.

This clonotype came up many times. The chain couples TRBV28 to TRBJ2-1; D gene unclear. The CDR3 has 11 amino acids. Trimming took off 3 bases at V and 14 bases at J, with 11 bases between the two ends. CDR1 and CDR2 (germline): MDHEN, SYDVKM. CDR3 sequence (DNA): TGTGCCAGCAGTTTGTCAGGTTACAAGTTCTTC. Protein sequence: CASSLSGYKFF.

This clonotype was recorded a few times. The chain carries TRBV7-8 and TRBJ1-2; D uncertain. This CDR3 region has 15 residues. Germline lookup yields CDR1 SGHVS and CDR2 FQNEAQ. V was pared by 1 base and J by 3 bases, with 12 bases between. This chain's CDR3 is CASSLGIQKDYGYTF. CDR3 sequence (DNA): TGTGCCAGCAGCTTAGGGATCCAGAAGGACTATGGCTACACCTTC.